This note documents a single TCR beta chain sequence. The source of the sample is a study of blood T cell repertoires in COVID-19. The wider study: The analysed material was cDNA or gDNA that came from T cells, B-cell-depleted T cells, or PBMCs.

The length of the CDR3 is 16 residues. Germline lookup yields CDR1 LNHDA and CDR2 SQIVND (reference sequence). The V and J ends lost 2 bases and 4 bases respectively, with 14 bases between them. How the authors handled the data: Estimation of nucleated cell counts was performed using reference gene primer amplification. Produced via immunoSEQ multiplex PCR; TCRdb's table is partial and in-frame only. That table furnishes V, J and clone size, whereas the DNA furnished D and trimming. The profile shows roughly 110,000 clones, about 84% of them singletons. The specimen sequenced was peripheral blood. The receptor was derived from an older woman with acute or convalescent COVID-19. The genes are TRBV19 and TRBJ2-2; D perhaps matches TRBD2 (6 bases). The CDR3 DNA sequence: TGTGCCAGTAGTATATGGGTAGCGGCGAGCACCGGGGAGCTGTTTTTT. Encoded protein: CASSIWVAASTGELFF.